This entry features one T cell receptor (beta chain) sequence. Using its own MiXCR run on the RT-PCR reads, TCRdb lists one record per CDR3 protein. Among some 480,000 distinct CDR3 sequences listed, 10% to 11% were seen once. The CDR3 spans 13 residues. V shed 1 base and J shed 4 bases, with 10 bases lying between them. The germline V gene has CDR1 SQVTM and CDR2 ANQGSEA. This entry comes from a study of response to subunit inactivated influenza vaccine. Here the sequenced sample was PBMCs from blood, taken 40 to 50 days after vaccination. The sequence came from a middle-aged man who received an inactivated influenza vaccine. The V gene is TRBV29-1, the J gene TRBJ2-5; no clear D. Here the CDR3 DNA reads TGCAGCGTTGAAGCCCACCGGCGAGAGACCCAGTACTTC. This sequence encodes CSVEAHRRETQYF.